This TCR beta chain appears in the sequencing data of a study of T cell repertoires in cytomegalovirus infection. About this clonotype itself: Its matching antigen is unknown.

TCRdb independently ran MiXCR on the reads; one entry per CDR3 protein. The table has about a million distinct CDR3 sequences, roughly 30% seen once. Germline assignment: CDR1 LNHDA and CDR2 SQIVND (reference sequence). V lost 0 bases, J lost 5 bases, and 32 bases lay in between. This CDR3 spans 22 amino acids. The chain recombines TRBV19 with TRBJ1-5; TRBD1 is a possible D gene (5 bases). This specimen was cultured CD8+ T cells from PBMCs, taken from culture after CMV antigen stimulation. This clonotype originated in a human donor in good health (CMV status not recorded). Some clones in this sample may be carry-over from other donors' samples. Written as DNA, the CDR3 is TGTGCCAGTAGTATAGATCCTTACCCGGGACCCACTACCTTAAGAGGGCATCAGCCCCAGCATTTT. It encodes CASSIDPYPGPTTLRGHQPQHF.